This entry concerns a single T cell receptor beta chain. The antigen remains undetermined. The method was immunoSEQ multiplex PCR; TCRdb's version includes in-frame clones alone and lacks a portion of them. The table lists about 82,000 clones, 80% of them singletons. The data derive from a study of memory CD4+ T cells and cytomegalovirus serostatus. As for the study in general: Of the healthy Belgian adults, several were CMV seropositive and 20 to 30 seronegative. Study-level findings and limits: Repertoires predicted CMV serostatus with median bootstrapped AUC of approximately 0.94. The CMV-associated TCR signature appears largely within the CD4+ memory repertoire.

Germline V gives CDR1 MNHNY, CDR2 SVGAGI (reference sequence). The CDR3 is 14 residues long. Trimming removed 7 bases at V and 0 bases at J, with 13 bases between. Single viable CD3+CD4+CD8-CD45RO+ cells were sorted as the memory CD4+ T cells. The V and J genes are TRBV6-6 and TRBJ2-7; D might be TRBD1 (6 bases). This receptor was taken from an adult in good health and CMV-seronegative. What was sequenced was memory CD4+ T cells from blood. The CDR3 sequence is CASKGTSFSYEQYF. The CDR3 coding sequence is TGTGCCAGCAAGGGGACAAGCTTCTCCTACGAGCAGTACTTC.